Listed here are 16 T cell receptor beta chains from one sample, sequenced in a study of shared clonotypes between healthy human individuals. This table comes from immunoSEQ multiplex PCR, and its TCRdb copy is limited to in-frame clones, with some not included. Of millions of clones in the sample, approximately 92% were seen once. The sequencing input was naive CD4+ T cells sorted from blood. The subset was: CD45RA+ positively selected. All receptors come from a man aged 18 to 29 in good health.

CDR3 nucleotides: TGTGCCAGCAGTTCAGAGGGCGCAACTAATGAAAAACTGTTTTTT. Amino acids: CASSSEGATNEKLFF. J is TRBJ1-4 and V is TRBV6-1; D remains unclear. Per the germline V gene, CDR1 is MNHNS and CDR2 is SASEGT. There are 15 residues in the CDR3. Trimming left V 5 bases short and J 0 bases short, with 10 bases between.

This clone was counted a few times. This rearrangement joins TRBV10-3 to TRBJ1-2; D ambiguous. Between the trimmed V and J ends, which lost 8 bases and 4 bases, there was a span of 11 bases. CDR1 is ENHRY, CDR2 SYGVKD, per germline. The CDR3 has 12 amino acids. The CDR3 DNA is TGTGCCATCGGCGACGGCCCCTATGGCTACACCTTC. This gives the protein CAIGDGPYGYTF.

The V and J genes are TRBV19 and TRBJ2-1, with 15 nucleotides matching TRBD2. The CDR3 spans 16 residues. V gave up 2 bases and J gave up 7 bases; unmatched junction bases: 3. Germline V lookup: CDR1 LNHDA, CDR2 SQIVND (reference sequence). This CDR3 reads CASSIRTSGRANEQFF. In nucleotides, the CDR3 is TGTGCCAGTAGTATACGGACTAGCGGGAGGGCGAATGAGCAGTTCTTC.

V and J are TRBV10-1 and TRBJ2-3; D not certain. Trimming shortened V by 0 bases and J by 4 bases, and 8 bases separated the two germline ends. Germline CDR1 and CDR2: WNHNN and SYGVQD (reference sequence). The CDR3 sequence is 14 residues long. The CDR3 nucleotides read TGCGCCAGCAGTGAGTCGATGGGCGCAGATACGCAGTATTTT. Its protein product is CASSESMGADTQYF.

The chain combines TRBV18 with TRBJ2-6; 8 bases are a match to TRBD1. Germline assignment: CDR1 KGHSH and CDR2 LQKENI. The J segment lost 0 bases and the V segment lost 5 bases, leaving 12 bases of the junction unmatched. The CDR3 spans 19 residues. This chain's CDR3 is CASSGPGQVESSGANVLTF. The CDR3 DNA sequence: TGTGCCAGCTCAGGTCCGGGACAGGTAGAATCCTCTGGGGCCAACGTCCTGACTTTC.

V usage is TRBV5-1 and J usage is TRBJ2-7, with D possibly TRBD2 on 6 matching bases. Germline values: CDR1 SGHRS, CDR2 YFSETQ. Trimming took 4 bases from V and 5 from J, leaving 13 bases between them. The CDR3 length is 13 residues. CDR3 nucleotides: TGCGCCAGCAGCATTGGGGGGAACCACGAGCAGTACTTC. Translating it yields CASSIGGNHEQYF.

The chain has TRBV7-2 and TRBJ2-7; weak D call: TRBD2 (5 bases). This CDR3 spans 15 amino acids. The V and J ends lost 0 bases and 2 bases respectively, with 11 bases between them. Germline V gene lookup returns CDR1 SGHTA and CDR2 FQGNSA. In DNA form, the CDR3 reads TGTGCCAGCAGCTTAGCGGACGGGAAGACCTACGAGCAGTACTTC. Translated, it gives CASSLADGKTYEQYF.

This clone was observed a handful of times. This rearrangement joins TRBV20-1 to TRBJ1-1, with D possibly being TRBD1 (5 bases). Germline lookup yields CDR1 DFQATT and CDR2 SNEGSKA (reference sequence). The CDR3 is 11 amino acids. The CDR3 reads CMGPLNTEAFF. The CDR3 nucleotides read TGCATGGGACCGTTGAACACTGAAGCTTTCTTT.

This rearrangement joins TRBV5-1 to TRBJ2-2; D uncertain. The CDR3 has 14 residues. Germline CDR1 and CDR2: SGHRS and YFSETQ. Trimming shortened V by 7 bases and J by 0 bases, and 10 bases separated the two germline ends. CDR3 coding DNA: TGCGCCAGCCAAGTTACCCCGAACACCGGGGAGCTGTTTTTT. This encodes CASQVTPNTGELFF.

The CDR3 sequence: CASSPGLAGGRVDTGELFF. The CDR3 DNA follows: TGTGCCAGTAGTCCGGGACTAGCGGGGGGCCGGGTGGACACCGGGGAGCTGTTTTTT. The V and J genes are TRBV19 and TRBJ2-2; the match to TRBD2 covers 15 bases. The CDR3 has 19 amino acids. The germline CDR1 and CDR2 sequences are LNHDA and SQIVND (reference sequence). With V trimmed by 5 bases and J by 3 bases, 10 bases remained unmatched.

V is TRBV27 and J is TRBJ1-1; maybe TRBD1 (5 bases). V lost 8 bases and J lost 3, with 16 bases in between. Germline V gene sequence: CDR1 MNHEY, CDR2 SMNVEV (reference sequence). CDR3 length equals 14 residues. CDR3 region: CASSVQGGYTEAFF. CDR3 DNA: TGTGCCAGCTCGGTCCAGGGAGGGTACACTGAAGCTTTCTTT.

The chain carries TRBV5-1 and TRBJ2-7; possibly TRBD1 for D (7 bases). The CDR3 is made up of 15 amino acids. V gave up 4 bases and J gave up 4 bases, with 18 bases separating them. Germline loops: CDR1 SGHRS, CDR2 YFSETQ. CDR3 bases: TGCGCCAGCAGCCTCGGGGGACAGCGATGGTACGAGCAGTACTTC. It translates to CASSLGGQRWYEQYF.

The CDR3 region is CASSKEGGDYEQYF. DNA for the CDR3: TGTGCCAGCAGCAAAGAGGGGGGGGACTACGAGCAGTACTTC. The V and J genes are TRBV21-1 and TRBJ2-7; the DNA was not used to check the table's D call, TRBD2. TRBV21-1 is shown as a pseudogene. The CDR3 loop spans 14 amino acids.

The chain couples TRBV5-1 to TRBJ1-2, with a weak D call TRBD1 (5 bases). The germline CDR1 and CDR2 sequences are SGHRS and YFSETQ. CDR3 length equals 15 residues. V was trimmed by 5 bases and J by 1 base, leaving 15 bases between them. The CDR3, as DNA: TGCGCCAGCAGTTCTCCGGGACCGATTAACTATGGCTACACCTTC. This codes for CASSSPGPINYGYTF.

The J gene is TRBJ2-1, the V gene TRBV6-6, with D perhaps matching TRBD2 (6 bases). The CDR3 spans 14 residues. Trimming cost V 2 bases and J 5 bases, with 10 bases left between them. Germline V gene lookup returns CDR1 MNHNY and CDR2 SVGAGI (reference sequence). The CDR3 DNA follows: TGTGCCAGCAGTTACCGGCGGGGTGACAATGAGCAGTTCTTC. Its translation is CASSYRRGDNEQFF.

The rearrangement joins TRBV6-5 to TRBJ2-1; no clear D gene. Germline-derived CDR1 and CDR2 are MNHEY and SVGAGI. CDR3 length: 15 residues. The germline V and J ends were trimmed by 0 bases and 4 bases, with 10 bases remaining between them. The CDR3 here is CASSYSPPPYNEQFF. The CDR3 nucleotides read TGTGCCAGCAGTTACTCACCCCCCCCGTACAATGAGCAGTTCTTC.